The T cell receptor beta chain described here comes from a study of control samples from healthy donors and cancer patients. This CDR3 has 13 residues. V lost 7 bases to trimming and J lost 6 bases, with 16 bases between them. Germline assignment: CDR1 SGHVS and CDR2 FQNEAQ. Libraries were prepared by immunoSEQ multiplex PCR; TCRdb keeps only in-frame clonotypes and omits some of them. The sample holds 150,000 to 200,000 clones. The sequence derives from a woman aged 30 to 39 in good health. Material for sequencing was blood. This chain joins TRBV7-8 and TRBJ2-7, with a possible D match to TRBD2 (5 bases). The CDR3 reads CASTSTREGEQYF. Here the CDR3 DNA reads TGTGCCAGCACCAGTACGAGGGAAGGCGAGCAGTACTTC. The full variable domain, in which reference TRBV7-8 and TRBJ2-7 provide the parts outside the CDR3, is GAGVSQSPRYKVAKRGQDVALRCDPISGHVSLFWYQQALGQGPEFLTYFQNEAQLDKSGLPSDRFFAERPEGSVSTLKIQRTQQEDSAVYLCASTSTREGEQYFGPGTRLTVT.